These 18 T cell receptor beta chains were sequenced from one sample in a study of OX40 agonist ivuxolimab in advanced cancers. To prepare the library, the immunoSEQ multiplex PCR assay was applied. Here the immuneACCESS table is served through TCRdb, limited to in-frame sequences with V and J called. Missing clones are a known gap in these copies; in checked studies unresolved V genes cover under half, and the rest lacks a known reason. In all, the sample holds over 95,000 clones, and roughly nine tenths of those were seen once. The ten largest clones add up to 0.3% to 0.4% of the sample. The material sequenced was CD4+ or CD8+ T cells sorted from blood, taken in a trial of the OX40 agonist ivuxolimab. The receptors were gathered from an adult with an advanced solid tumor such as melanoma, head and neck, liver or kidney cancer.

The rearrangement links TRBV4-1 to TRBJ1-4; 7 bases match TRBD1. The CDR3 covers 16 residues. V lost 0 bases and J lost 5; bases outside the gene matches: 6. CDR1 and CDR2 (germline): MGHRA, YSYEKL. CDR3 coding DNA: TGCGCCAGCAGCCAAGATGCAGGGGGGAAGAATGAAAAACTGTTTTTT. Its protein is CASSQDAGGKNEKLFF.

The rearrangement links TRBV25-1 to TRBJ2-5; tentative D call: TRBD1 (6 bases). The germline CDR1 and CDR2 sequences are MGHDK and SYGVNS. V was cut by 0 bases and J by 5 bases, with 16 bases left in between. This CDR3 spans 16 amino acids. This CDR3 is CASSEYCRERGETQYF. The CDR3 region has the DNA TGTGCCAGCAGTGAATATTGCAGGGAGAGGGGGGAGACCCAGTACTTC.

In this sample, this clone turned up once. The chain employs TRBV7-3 and TRBJ2-2, with D possibly matching TRBD1 (5 bases). Trimming left V 5 bases short and J 0 bases short, with 13 bases between. The CDR3 consists of 16 residues. Germline lookup yields CDR1 SGHTA and CDR2 FQGTGA. CDR3 in DNA: TGTGCCAGCAGCCCGGGTGTAGGGGCGAACACCGGGGAGCTGTTTTTT. Encoded protein: CASSPGVGANTGELFF.

The chain links TRBV4-3 to TRBJ2-1, with 8 nucleotides matching TRBD1. J gave up 5 bases and V 3 bases, and 6 bases lay outside the gene matches. Germline CDR1 and CDR2: LGHNA and YSLEER. The CDR3 runs to 15 residues. Written as DNA, the CDR3 is TGCGCCAGCAGCCACCTGGACAGGGAGGACAATGAGCAGTTCTTC. Amino acids: CASSHLDREDNEQFF.

The CDR3 region is CASTGADRGLNQPQHF. The CDR3 nucleotides are TGTGCCAGTACCGGCGCGGACAGGGGGCTTAATCAGCCCCAGCATTTT. V usage is TRBV19 and J usage is TRBJ1-5; 11 bases are a match to TRBD1. Germline CDR1 reads LNHDA; CDR2 reads SQIVND (reference sequence). CDR3 length: 16 residues. V gave up 7 bases and J gave up 4 bases; unmatched junction bases: 9.

The rearrangement joins TRBV7-8 to TRBJ2-6; D may be TRBD1 (6 bases). The V end was cut by 3 bases, the J end by 4 bases, with 16 bases between. CDR1 and CDR2 from the germline V gene are SGHVS and FQNEAQ. This CDR3 is built from 17 residues. CDR3 residues: CASSFNNRVNGANVLTF. The CDR3 DNA sequence: TGTGCCAGCAGCTTTAACAACAGGGTGAACGGGGCCAACGTCCTGACTTTC.

The chain is built from TRBV6-5 and TRBJ1-4; 8 bases match TRBD1. CDR3 length equals 14 residues. V was pared by 6 bases and J by 5 bases, with 5 bases of the junction left unmatched. The germline V gene has CDR1 MNHEY and CDR2 SVGAGI. CDR3 amino acids: CASRDRDGNEKLFF. The CDR3 DNA reads TGTGCCAGCAGGGACAGGGATGGAAATGAAAAACTGTTTTTT.

V and J are TRBV5-1 and TRBJ2-4; D may be TRBD2 (6 bases). Germline V lookup: CDR1 SGHRS, CDR2 YFSETQ. Trimming left V 4 bases short and J 0 bases short, with 17 bases between. CDR3 length: 17 residues. The CDR3 loop is CASSLNSGLRAKNIQYF. The CDR3 coding sequence is TGCGCCAGCAGCCTGAATTCGGGACTCCGAGCCAAAAACATTCAGTACTTC.

CDR3 sequence: CASSFSGSRYEQYF. The CDR3 nucleotides read TGTGCCAGCAGCTTCAGCGGGAGTCGATACGAGCAGTACTTC. The chain combines TRBV11-1 with TRBJ2-7, with 8 positions matching TRBD2. The germline gives CDR1 SGHAT, CDR2 FQDESV (reference sequence). Unmatched junction bases numbered 5, after V lost 3 bases and J lost 4 bases. The CDR3 sequence is 14 residues long.

The count of this clone is one. The V and J genes are TRBV11-1 and TRBJ1-2, with 7 nucleotides matching TRBD1. Trimming removed 5 bases from V and 8 bases from J; junction bases left unmatched: 8. The CDR3 has 13 residues. Germline V gives CDR1 SGHAT, CDR2 FQDESV (reference sequence). The CDR3 loop reads CASSRTGPDGYTF. In DNA, the CDR3 is TGTGCCAGCAGCCGGACAGGACCGGACGGCTACACCTTC.

The chain combines TRBV7-3 with TRBJ2-3, with D possibly being TRBD2 (6 bases). V lost 5 bases to trimming and J lost 1 base, with 16 bases between them. Looked up from germline, CDR1 is SGHTA and CDR2 is FQGTGA. This CDR3 comprises 16 residues. The CDR3 DNA reads as TGTGCCAGCAGCCCTTGGGGAGCGGGTCGCACAGATACGCAGTATTTT. It codes for CASSPWGAGRTDTQYF.

This chain connects TRBV7-9 to TRBJ2-1; 8 bases map to TRBD2. The CDR3 covers 15 residues. The V and J ends lost 4 bases and 4 bases, in that order; junction bases with no gene match: 6. Germline V gives CDR1 SEHNR, CDR2 FQNEAQ (reference sequence). CDR3 protein: CASSSLLAGYNEQFF. Here the CDR3 DNA reads TGTGCCAGCAGCTCTCTTTTAGCGGGGTACAATGAGCAGTTCTTC.

V usage is TRBV2 and J usage is TRBJ1-1; 7 positions match TRBD1. Germline CDR1 SNHLY, CDR2 FYNNEI. The CDR3 spans 13 residues. After removal of 6 bases from V and 5 bases from J, the junction contained 6 bases not matched to a gene. This CDR3 reads CASRREGQTEAFF. In DNA form, the CDR3 reads TGTGCCAGCAGGAGAGAGGGACAGACTGAAGCTTTCTTT.

The chain links TRBV19 to TRBJ2-4, with D unclear. The germline V gene encodes CDR1 LNHDA and CDR2 SQIVND (reference sequence). V was trimmed by 3 bases and J by 5 bases, leaving 14 bases between them. This CDR3 is built from 15 residues. CDR3 sequence: CASSINWGHENIQYF. CDR3 DNA: TGTGCCAGTAGTATCAATTGGGGTCACGAAAACATTCAGTACTTC.

This clone was observed a few times. CDR3 sequence: CASSWTGEDTQYF. CDR3 in DNA: TGTGCCAGCAGCTGGACAGGGGAAGATACGCAGTATTTT. The rearrangement joins TRBV7-3 to TRBJ2-3; 9 positions match TRBD1. The germline V gene has CDR1 SGHTA and CDR2 FQGTGA. The CDR3 runs to 13 residues. The junction had 1 base not matched to a gene; V was cut back by 4 bases and J by 5 bases.

The CDR3: CASSGGLAGRYEQYF. The CDR3 coding sequence is TGTGCCAGCAGCGGGGGACTAGCGGGAAGGTACGAGCAGTACTTC. The chain carries TRBV9 and TRBJ2-7; TRBD2 agrees at 13 bases. The germline gives CDR1 SGDLS, CDR2 YYNGEE. V lost 3 bases, J lost 4 bases, and 4 bases stayed unmatched. CDR3 length: 15 residues.

This clone came up once. The rearrangement links TRBV7-2 to TRBJ2-3; D is ambiguous. Germline V gene lookup returns CDR1 SGHTA and CDR2 FQGNSA. This CDR3 region has 13 residues. Trimming pared 3 bases from V and 2 bases from J, leaving 6 bases between. The CDR3 sequence is CASSFLPTDTQYF. Written as DNA, the CDR3 is TGTGCCAGCAGCTTCCTTCCCACAGATACGCAGTATTTT.

This chain connects TRBV18 to TRBJ2-3; TRBD1 agrees at 9 bases. Germline assignment: CDR1 KGHSH and CDR2 LQKENI. V dropped 3 bases and J dropped 3; count of bases not matched to a gene: 4. The CDR3 contains 15 residues. The CDR3 loop reads CASSPRTGATDTQYF. The CDR3, as DNA: TGTGCCAGCTCACCGCGGACAGGGGCTACAGATACGCAGTATTTT.